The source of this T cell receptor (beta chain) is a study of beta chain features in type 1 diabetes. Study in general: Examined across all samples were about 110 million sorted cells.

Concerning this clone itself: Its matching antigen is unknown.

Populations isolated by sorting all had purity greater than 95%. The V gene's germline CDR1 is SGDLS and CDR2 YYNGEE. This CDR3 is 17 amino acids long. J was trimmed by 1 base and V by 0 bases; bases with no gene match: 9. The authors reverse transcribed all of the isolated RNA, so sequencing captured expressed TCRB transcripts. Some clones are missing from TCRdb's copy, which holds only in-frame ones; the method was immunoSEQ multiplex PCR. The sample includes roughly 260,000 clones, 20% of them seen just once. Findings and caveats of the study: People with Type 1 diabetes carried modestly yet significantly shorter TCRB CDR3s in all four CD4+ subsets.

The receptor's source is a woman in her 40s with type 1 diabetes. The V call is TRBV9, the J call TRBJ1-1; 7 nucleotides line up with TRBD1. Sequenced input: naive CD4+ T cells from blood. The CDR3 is CASSVGAGGKGNTEAFF. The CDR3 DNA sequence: TGTGCCAGCAGCGTAGGGGCAGGGGGGAAGGGGAACACTGAAGCTTTCTTT.